A selection of T cell receptor beta chains follows, all from one sample in a study of T cell responses to AZD1222 COVID-19 vaccine. The assay was immunoSEQ multiplex PCR, and TCRdb's table has in-frame clones only and misses some. This sample has 160,000 or so clones, with 88% found just once. The specimen comprised peripheral blood, sampled on day 0 of AZD1222 vaccination. The source is an adult in good health. CDR3s include the opening cysteine and the closing phenylalanine or tryptophan. The D gene is left open where the match is weak. Rows may omit the clone size; those that give it use once, few, many or a size class.

v_call	clone_size	j_call	d_call	cdr3_nt	cdr3_aa
TRBV6-5	.	TRBJ2-1	TRBD1	TGTGCCAGCAGTTTGGACAGGTACAATGAGCAGTTCTTC	CASSLDRYNEQFF
TRBV6-2/TRBV6-3	.	TRBJ2-4	.	TGTGCCAGCAGTTACGCCGGGACCCAAAACATTCAGTACTTC	CASSYAGTQNIQYF
TRBV6-6	.	TRBJ2-3	.	TGTGCCAGCACAAGACCGGGGGACACAGATACGCAGTATTTT	CASTRPGDTDTQYF
TRBV30	.	TRBJ2-7	.	TGTGCCTGGGGACTCGGACAATCCGAGCAGTACTTC	CAWGLGQSEQYF
TRBV28	.	TRBJ1-1	.	TGTGCCAGCAGTTTACTCAAGGGTGGGGACACAGGGCCCAGGGGACGAACTGAAGCTTTCTTT	CASSLLKGGDTGPRGRTEAFF
TRBV29-1	.	TRBJ2-7	.	TGCAGCGTGAGGCCACAGGGTGATCGCGAGCAGTACTTC	CSVRPQGDREQYF
TRBV19	.	TRBJ1-1	.	TGTGCCAGTAGTATAGTCGGGGGTACTGAAGCTTTCTTT	CASSIVGGTEAFF
TRBV7-7	.	TRBJ2-2	.	TGTGCTAGCAGTTCCCAGGAGGCCGGGGAGCTGTTTTTT	CASSSQEAGELFF
TRBV6-8	.	TRBJ2-2	TRBD2	TGTGCCAGCAGTTCGTGGCTAGCGGGAAACACCGGGGAGCTGTTTTTT	CASSSWLAGNTGELFF
TRBV7-9	.	TRBJ1-5	.	TGTGCCAGCAGAAAAAGGGGGGGATGTTGGCAGCCCCAGCATTTT	CASRKRGGCWQPQHF
TRBV5-5	.	TRBJ1-1	.	TGTGCCAGCAGCTTGGTACAGGGGAACACTGAAGCTTTCTTT	CASSLVQGNTEAFF
TRBV10-3	.	TRBJ1-4	TRBD1	TGTGCCATCAGTGAGGGGACAGGGGGGGTCGGGAAACTGTTTTTT	CAISEGTGGVGKLFF
TRBV6-5	few	TRBJ1-4	.	TGTGCCAGCAGTTACTCAGGGTTCAATGAAAAACTGTTTTTT	CASSYSGFNEKLFF
TRBV28	.	TRBJ2-7	TRBD1	TGTGCCAGCAGATACAGGGGGCAGACCTACGAGCAGTACTTC	CASRYRGQTYEQYF
TRBV29-1	once	TRBJ2-3	.	TGCAGCGTTGTGGGGGGCTGGACAGATACGCAGTATTTT	CSVVGGWTDTQYF
TRBV10-3	.	TRBJ1-2	.	TGTGCCATCAGTGAGGGACAGACTAACTATGGCTACACCTTC	CAISEGQTNYGYTF
TRBV29-1	few	TRBJ1-2	TRBD1	TGCAGCGTTGTCTCATTTTTTGGGACAGGGAATAACTATGGCTACACCTTC	CSVVSFFGTGNNYGYTF
TRBV3-1/TRBV3-2	once	TRBJ1-5	TRBD1	TGTGCCAGCAGCCGCCCGACAGGGGGCGCGGGGCAGCCCCAGCATTTT	CASSRPTGGAGQPQHF
TRBV19	once	TRBJ2-2	TRBD1	TGTGCCAGTAGTCCCATCGGACAGGGACGCACCGGGGAGCTGTTTTTT	CASSPIGQGRTGELFF
TRBV5-5	few	TRBJ1-3	.	TGTGCCAGCAGCGGTCTGGCTGGAAACACCATATATTTT	CASSGLAGNTIYF
TRBV4-2	once	TRBJ1-2	TRBD1	TGTGCCAGCAGGCTGGGACAGGGGCATTCGGGAAACTATGGCTACACCTTC	CASRLGQGHSGNYGYTF
TRBV19	.	TRBJ1-1	.	TGTGCCAGTCGGGAATATGGGGGGCTGGGCACTGAAGCTTTCTTT	CASREYGGLGTEAFF
TRBV7-6	.	TRBJ1-6	.	TGTGCCAGCAGCTTAGGCCGTGGCTATAATTCACCCCTCCACTTT	CASSLGRGYNSPLHF
TRBV2	.	TRBJ1-2	.	TGTGCCAGCAGTGAGGGTAGGGACGGCTACACCTTC	CASSEGRDGYTF
TRBV14	once	TRBJ2-3	.	TGTGCCAGCAGCCAAGTAGATACGCAGTATTTT	CASSQVDTQYF
TRBV21-1	.	TRBJ1-5	.	TGTGCCAGCACCCAACAGGGCCGGAGCAATCAGCCCCAGCATTTT	CASTQQGRSNQPQHF